Sequencing of this T cell receptor (beta chain) was carried out in a study of blood T cell repertoires in COVID-19. Across the whole study: Whether acute or convalescent, the COVID-19 samples came from the United States, Italy and Spain. T cells, B-cell-depleted T cells, or PBMCs supplied cDNA or gDNA.

Profiled with immunoSEQ multiplex PCR; TCRdb holds only in-frame clones, not every one. The table lists hundreds of thousands of clones, 80% to 85% of them singletons, with less than 20% in the top ten. The J segment lost 1 base and the V segment lost 6 bases, leaving 2 bases of the junction unmatched. The length of the CDR3 is 13 residues. Sequencing input: peripheral blood. This TCR derives from a woman older than 75 with active or convalescent COVID-19. The chain couples TRBV12-3 or TRBV12-4 to TRBJ1-2; 7 bases align to TRBD1. The CDR3 here is CASSRDSNYGYTF. CDR3 nucleotide sequence: TGTGCCAGCAGCCGGGACAGTAACTATGGCTACACCTTC.